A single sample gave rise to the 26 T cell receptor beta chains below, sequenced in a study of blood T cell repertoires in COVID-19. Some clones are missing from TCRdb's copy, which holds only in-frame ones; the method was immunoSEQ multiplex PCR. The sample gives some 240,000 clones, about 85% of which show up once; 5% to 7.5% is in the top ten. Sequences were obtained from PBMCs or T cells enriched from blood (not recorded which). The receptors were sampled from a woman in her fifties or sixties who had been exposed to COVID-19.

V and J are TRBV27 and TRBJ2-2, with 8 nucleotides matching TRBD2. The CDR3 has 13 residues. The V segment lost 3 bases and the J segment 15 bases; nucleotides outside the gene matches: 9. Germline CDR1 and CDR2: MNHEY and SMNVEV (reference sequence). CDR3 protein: CASSLAGGLRVFF. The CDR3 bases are TGTGCCAGCAGTTTGGCGGGAGGATTAAGGGTGTTTTTT.

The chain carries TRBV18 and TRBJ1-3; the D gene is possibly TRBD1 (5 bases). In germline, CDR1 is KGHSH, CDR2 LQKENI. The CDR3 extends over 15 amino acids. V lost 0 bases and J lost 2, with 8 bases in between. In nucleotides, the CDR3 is TGTGCCAGCTCACCACCGGCGGGGCCTGGAAACACCATATATTTT. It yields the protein CASSPPAGPGNTIYF.

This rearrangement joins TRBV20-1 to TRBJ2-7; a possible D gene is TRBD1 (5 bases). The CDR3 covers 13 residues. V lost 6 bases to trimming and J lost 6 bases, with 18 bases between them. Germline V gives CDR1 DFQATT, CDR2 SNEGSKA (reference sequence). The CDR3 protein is CSASPGPFGEQYF. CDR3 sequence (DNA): TGCAGTGCCAGTCCAGGGCCGTTTGGCGAGCAGTACTTC.

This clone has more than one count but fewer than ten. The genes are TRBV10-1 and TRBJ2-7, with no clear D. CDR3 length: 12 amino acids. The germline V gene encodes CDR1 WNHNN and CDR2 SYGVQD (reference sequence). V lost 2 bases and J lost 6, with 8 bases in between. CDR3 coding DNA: TGCGCCAGCAGTGAGCCCGGTGGCGAGCAGTACTTC. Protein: CASSEPGGEQYF.

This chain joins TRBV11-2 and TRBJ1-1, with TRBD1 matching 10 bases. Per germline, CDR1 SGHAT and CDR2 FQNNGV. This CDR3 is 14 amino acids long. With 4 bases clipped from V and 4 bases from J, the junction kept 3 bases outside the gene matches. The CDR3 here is CASSSDRGGTEAFF. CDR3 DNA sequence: TGTGCCAGCAGCTCGGACAGGGGGGGCACTGAAGCTTTCTTT.

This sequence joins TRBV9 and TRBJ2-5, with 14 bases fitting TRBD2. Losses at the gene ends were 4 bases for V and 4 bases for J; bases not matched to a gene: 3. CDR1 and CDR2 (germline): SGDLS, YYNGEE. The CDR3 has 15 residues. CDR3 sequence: CASSRTSGGTETQYF. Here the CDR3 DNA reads TGTGCCAGCAGCCGGACTAGCGGGGGGACAGAGACCCAGTACTTC.

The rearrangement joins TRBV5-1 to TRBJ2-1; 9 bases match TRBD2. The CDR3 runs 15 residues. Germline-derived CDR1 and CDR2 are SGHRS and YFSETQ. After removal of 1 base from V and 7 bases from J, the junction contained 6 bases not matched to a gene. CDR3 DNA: TGCGCCAGCAGCTTGACCGGGACTAGCTTTAATGAGCAGTTCTTC. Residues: CASSLTGTSFNEQFF.

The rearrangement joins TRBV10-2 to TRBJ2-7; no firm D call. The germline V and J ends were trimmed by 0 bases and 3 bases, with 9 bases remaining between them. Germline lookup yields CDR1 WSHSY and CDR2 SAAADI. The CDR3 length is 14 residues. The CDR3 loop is CASSESGDFYEQYF. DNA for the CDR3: TGCGCCAGCAGTGAGTCGGGCGATTTCTACGAGCAGTACTTC.

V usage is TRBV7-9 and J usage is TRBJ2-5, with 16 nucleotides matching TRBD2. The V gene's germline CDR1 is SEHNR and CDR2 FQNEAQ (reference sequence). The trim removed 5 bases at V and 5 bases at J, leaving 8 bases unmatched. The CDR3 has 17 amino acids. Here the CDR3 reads CASSPGTSGGARETQYF. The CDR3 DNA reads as TGTGCCAGCAGCCCCGGGACTAGCGGGGGGGCCCGGGAGACCCAGTACTTC.

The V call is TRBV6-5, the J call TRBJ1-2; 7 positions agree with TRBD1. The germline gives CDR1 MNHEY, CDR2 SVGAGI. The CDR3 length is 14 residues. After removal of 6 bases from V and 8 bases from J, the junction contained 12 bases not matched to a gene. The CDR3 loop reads CASRNRGKVKGYTF. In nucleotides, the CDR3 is TGTGCCAGCAGAAACAGGGGAAAGGTTAAAGGCTACACCTTC.

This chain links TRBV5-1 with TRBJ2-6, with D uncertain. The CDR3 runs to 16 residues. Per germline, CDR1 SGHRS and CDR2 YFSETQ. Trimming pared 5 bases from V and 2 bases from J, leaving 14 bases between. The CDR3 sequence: CASRHYTSPGANVLTF. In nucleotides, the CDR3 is TGCGCCAGCAGGCATTACACCTCGCCTGGGGCCAACGTCCTGACTTTC.

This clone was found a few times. The CDR3 DNA reads as TGTGCCAGCAGCCGAGGGGTAGCGGGGCGCCAAGAGACCCAGTACTTC. It yields the protein CASSRGVAGRQETQYF. The rearrangement links TRBV3-1 (or the pseudogene TRBV3-2) to TRBJ2-5; 8 nucleotides match TRBD2. The ends lost 4 bases at V and 1 base at J; junction bases unmatched: 8. Germline V CDR1 and CDR2: LGHDT, YNNKEL (reference sequence). This CDR3 contains 16 residues.

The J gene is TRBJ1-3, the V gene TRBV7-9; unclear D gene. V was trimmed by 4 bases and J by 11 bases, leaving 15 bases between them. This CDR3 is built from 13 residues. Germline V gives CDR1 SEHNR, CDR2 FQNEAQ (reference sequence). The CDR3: CASSSGPLYAIYF. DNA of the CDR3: TGTGCCAGCAGCTCGGGTCCCCTTTACGCCATATATTTT.

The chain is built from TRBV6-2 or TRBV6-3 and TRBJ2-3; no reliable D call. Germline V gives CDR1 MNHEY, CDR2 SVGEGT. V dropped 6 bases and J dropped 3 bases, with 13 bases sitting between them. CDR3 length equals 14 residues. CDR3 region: CASSDDIPTDTQYF. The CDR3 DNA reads TGTGCCAGCAGCGACGACATTCCTACAGATACGCAGTATTTT.

In nucleotides, the CDR3 is TGTGCCAGCAGACCGGGACTAGTTTACGAGCAGTACTTC. It encodes CASRPGLVYEQYF. The genes are TRBV6-5 and TRBJ2-7; 8 nucleotides align to TRBD2. The V gene end was trimmed by 6 bases and the J gene end by 4 bases; junction bases not matched to a gene: 5. The V gene's germline CDR1 is MNHEY and CDR2 SVGAGI. CDR3 length: 13 amino acids.

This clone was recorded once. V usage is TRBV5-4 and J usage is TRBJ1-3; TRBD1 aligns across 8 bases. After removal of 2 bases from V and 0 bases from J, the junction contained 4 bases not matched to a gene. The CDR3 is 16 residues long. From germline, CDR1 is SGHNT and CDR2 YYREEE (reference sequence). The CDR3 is CASSLGTGSSGNTIYF. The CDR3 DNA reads TGTGCCAGCAGCTTAGGGACAGGAAGCTCTGGAAACACCATATATTTT. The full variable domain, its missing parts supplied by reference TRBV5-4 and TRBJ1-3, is ETGVTQSPTHLIKTRGQQVTLRCSSQSGHNTVSWYQQALGQGPQFIFQYYREEENGRGNFPPRFSGLQFPNYSSELNVNALELDDSALYLCASSLGTGSSGNTIYFGEGSWLTVV.

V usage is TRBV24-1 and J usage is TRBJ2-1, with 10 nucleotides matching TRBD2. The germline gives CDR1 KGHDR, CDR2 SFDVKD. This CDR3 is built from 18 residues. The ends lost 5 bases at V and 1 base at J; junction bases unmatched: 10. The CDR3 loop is CATSGERGGSESYNEQFF. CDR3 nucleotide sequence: TGTGCCACCAGTGGGGAGCGGGGGGGATCGGAGTCCTACAATGAGCAGTTCTTC.

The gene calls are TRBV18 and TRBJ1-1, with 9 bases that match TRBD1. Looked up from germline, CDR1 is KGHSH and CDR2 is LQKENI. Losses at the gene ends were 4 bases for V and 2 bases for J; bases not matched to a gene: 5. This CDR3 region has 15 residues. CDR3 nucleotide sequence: TGTGCCAGCTCACTGGACAGGGGACCCAACACTGAAGCTTTCTTT. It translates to CASSLDRGPNTEAFF.

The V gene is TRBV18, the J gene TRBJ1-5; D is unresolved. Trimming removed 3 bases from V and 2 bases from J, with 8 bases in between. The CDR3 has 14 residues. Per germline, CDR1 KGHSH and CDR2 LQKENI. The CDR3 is CASSPQHGNQPQHF. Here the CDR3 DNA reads TGTGCCAGCTCACCGCAACACGGCAATCAGCCCCAGCATTTT.

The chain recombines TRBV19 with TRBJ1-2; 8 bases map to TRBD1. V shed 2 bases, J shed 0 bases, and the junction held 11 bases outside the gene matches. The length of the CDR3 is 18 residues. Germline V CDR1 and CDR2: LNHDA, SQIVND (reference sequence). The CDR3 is CASSIWDRSRLANYGYTF. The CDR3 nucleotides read TGTGCCAGTAGTATATGGGACAGGTCCCGCCTGGCTAACTATGGCTACACCTTC.

CDR3 loop: CASRTPGLMNTGELFF. CDR3 coding DNA: TGTGCCAGCAGGACCCCGGGACTTATGAACACCGGGGAGCTGTTTTTT. The rearrangement links TRBV2 to TRBJ2-2, with D possibly matching TRBD2 (6 bases). In germline, CDR1 is SNHLY, CDR2 FYNNEI. Trimming pared 6 bases from V and 1 base from J, leaving 15 bases between. CDR3 length equals 16 residues.

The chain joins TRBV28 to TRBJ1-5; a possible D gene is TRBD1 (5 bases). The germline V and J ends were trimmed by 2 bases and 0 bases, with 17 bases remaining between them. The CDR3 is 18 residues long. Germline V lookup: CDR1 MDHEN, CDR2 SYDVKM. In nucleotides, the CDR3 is TGTGCCAGCAGTTTACCGCCCCCCGACAGTTATAGCAATCAGCCCCAGCATTTT. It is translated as CASSLPPPDSYSNQPQHF.

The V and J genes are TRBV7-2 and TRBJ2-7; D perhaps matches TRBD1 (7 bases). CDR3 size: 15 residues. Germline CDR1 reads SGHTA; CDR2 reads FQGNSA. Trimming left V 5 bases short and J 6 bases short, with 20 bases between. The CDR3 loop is CASSQGGAGSSEQYF. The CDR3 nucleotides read TGTGCCAGCAGCCAGGGGGGTGCGGGGAGCAGCGAGCAGTACTTC.

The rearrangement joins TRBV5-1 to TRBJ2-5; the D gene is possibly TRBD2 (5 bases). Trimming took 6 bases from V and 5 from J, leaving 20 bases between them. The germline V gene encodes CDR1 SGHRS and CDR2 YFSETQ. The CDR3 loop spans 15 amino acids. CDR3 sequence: CASTPTITGMETQYF. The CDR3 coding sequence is TGCGCCAGCACCCCGACCATCACGGGGATGGAGACCCAGTACTTC.

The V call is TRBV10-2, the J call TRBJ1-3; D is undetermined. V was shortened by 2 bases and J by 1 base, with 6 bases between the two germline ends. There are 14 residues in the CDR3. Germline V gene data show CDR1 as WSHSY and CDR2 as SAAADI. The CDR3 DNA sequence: TGCGCCAGCAGTGAGGTCGGGTCTGGAAACACCATATATTTT. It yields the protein CASSEVGSGNTIYF.

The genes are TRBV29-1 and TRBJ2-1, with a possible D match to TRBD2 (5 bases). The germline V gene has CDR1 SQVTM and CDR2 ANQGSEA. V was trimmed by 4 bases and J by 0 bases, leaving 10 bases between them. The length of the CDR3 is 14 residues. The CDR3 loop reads CSVAGKSSYNEQFF. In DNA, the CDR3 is TGCAGCGTTGCGGGGAAGAGCTCCTACAATGAGCAGTTCTTC.